Below, one T cell receptor beta chain is given with its context. This entry belongs to a study of blood T cell repertoires in COVID-19. Study background: The analysed material was cDNA or gDNA that came from T cells, B-cell-depleted T cells, or PBMCs.

In the original analysis: Researchers report that nucleated cell counts were estimated from reference gene primer amplification. Profiling relied on immunoSEQ multiplex PCR, and the TCRdb table lists in-frame clones only, not all of them. V, J and clone size derive from that table, while D and trimming were established from the DNA sequence. Counted here are 180,000 or so clones, 80% to 90% occurring once; the ten biggest clones make up about a tenth. Per germline, CDR1 SGHRS and CDR2 YFSETQ. This CDR3 region has 16 residues. V gave up 4 bases and J gave up 7 bases; unmatched junction bases: 12. Material for sequencing was peripheral blood. The origin of this receptor is a human donor with active or convalescent COVID-19. The donor label of this sample is uncertain. The chain joins TRBV5-1 to TRBJ2-5; 11 bases map to TRBD1. CDR3 residues: CASSLLGQGAFGTQYF. CDR3 bases: TGCGCCAGCAGCCTACTCGGACAGGGGGCTTTTGGGACCCAGTACTTC.